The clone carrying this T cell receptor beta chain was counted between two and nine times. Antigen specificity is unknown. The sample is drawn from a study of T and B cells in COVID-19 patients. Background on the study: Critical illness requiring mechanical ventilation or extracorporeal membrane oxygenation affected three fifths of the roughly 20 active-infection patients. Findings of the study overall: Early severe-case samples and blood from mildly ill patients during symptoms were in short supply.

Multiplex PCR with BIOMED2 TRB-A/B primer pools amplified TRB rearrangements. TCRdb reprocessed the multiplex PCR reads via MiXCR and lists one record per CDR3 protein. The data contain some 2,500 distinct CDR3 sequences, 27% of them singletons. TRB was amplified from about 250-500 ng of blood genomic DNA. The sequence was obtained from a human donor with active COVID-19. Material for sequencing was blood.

CDR3 DNA sequence: TGCAGCGTTAGCGAAACAGGGGGGGGGACTGAAGCTTTCTTT. Its protein product is CSVSETGGGTEAFF. The V call is TRBV29-1, the J call TRBJ1-1, with TRBD1 matching 8 bases. V shed 5 bases, J shed 5 bases, and the junction held 10 bases outside the gene matches. CDR1 and CDR2 from the germline V gene are SQVTM and ANQGSEA. The CDR3 runs to 14 residues.